This T cell receptor beta chain stems from a study of Graves' ophthalmopathy and Graves' hyperthyroidism. Findings of the study overall: Ophthalmopathy progression cases were predicted by the model with 70.59% sensitivity and approximately 74% specificity.

The diagnosis was founded upon clinical symptoms, serum thyroxine, TRAb, thyroid ultrasound and orbital computed tomography. With respect to this clonotype: Its antigen remains unidentified.

Transcripts of RNA were the source for amplifying TCR beta CDR3 regions. The authors performed first-round RT-PCR with HTBI primers and then a second-round multiplex PCR. From the multiplex PCR reads, TCRdb called clonotypes with MiXCR, one entry per CDR3 protein. The data show about 400,000 distinct CDR3 sequences, around 21% seen once. The CDR3 length is 15 residues. Germline V gene lookup returns CDR1 SEHNR and CDR2 FQNEAQ (reference sequence). V was pared by 6 bases and J by 2 bases, with 5 bases of the junction left unmatched. This chain connects TRBV7-9 to TRBJ2-2, with 8 positions matching TRBD1. The TCR originated in a woman between 18 and 29 years old with stable Graves' hyperthyroidism. The material sequenced was peripheral blood. CDR3 bases: TGTGCCAGCAGGACAGGGGAATTTAACACCGGGGAGCTGTTTTTT. Protein product: CASRTGEFNTGELFF.